The 15 T cell receptor beta chains listed next were all sequenced from one sample in a study of CD8 T cells in ankylosing spondylitis (dated by TCRdb to the late 2010s). Libraries were prepared through 5' RACE. Data came from an Illumina HiSeq 2500. Using fastp trimming at Q25 and MiXCR clonotype assembly, TCRdb reanalyzed the public sequencing data and kept in-frame beta chains. Identical CDR3 proteins give one entry, which carries the most common genes and DNA. The sample has hundreds of thousands of distinct CDR3 sequences on record, 20% of them singletons. The top ten clones comprise less than 9.5% of the sample. The material sequenced was blood, either unsorted or a sorted T cell fraction (not recorded which). Receptor source: a male donor with ankylosing spondylitis or in good health (not recorded which).

This chain links TRBV7-3 with TRBJ2-5; D could derive from TRBD1 or TRBD2 (5 bases each). Between the trimmed V and J ends, which lost 5 bases and 4 bases, there was a span of 14 bases. The CDR3 contains 14 residues. In germline, CDR1 is SGHTA, CDR2 FQGTGA. CDR3 sequence (DNA): TGTGCCAGCAGCCCCGAGGGGCCGCCAGAGACCCAGTACTTC. This sequence encodes CASSPEGPPETQYF. Filled out from reference TRBV7-3 and TRBJ2-5, the complete variable domain reads GAGVSQTPSNKVTEKGKYVELRCDPISGHTALYWYRQSLGQGPEFLIYFQGTGAADDSGLPNDRFFAVRPEGSVSTLKIQRTERGDSAVYLCASSPEGPPETQYFGPGTRLLVL.

The V and J genes are TRBV29-1 and TRBJ2-1; TRBD2 matches 10 bases. Germline values: CDR1 SQVTM, CDR2 ANQGSEA. This CDR3 is built from 17 residues. The trim removed 6 bases at V and 0 bases at J, leaving 11 bases unmatched. The CDR3: CSVGGLAGVSSYNEQFF. The CDR3 coding sequence is TGCAGCGTCGGGGGGCTAGCGGGAGTAAGCTCCTACAATGAGCAGTTCTTC.

The table lists this clonotype with a few counts. The V gene is TRBV18, the J gene TRBJ1-4; no clear D gene. The germline gives CDR1 KGHSH, CDR2 LQKENI. This CDR3 spans 13 amino acids. Trimming removed 3 bases from V and 8 bases from J, with 10 bases in between. The CDR3 loop is CASSPGLGEKLFF. Here the CDR3 DNA reads TGTGCCAGCTCACCGGGGTTGGGAGAAAAACTGTTTTTT.

This sequence joins TRBV7-2 and TRBJ1-1; D call uncertain. The CDR3 covers 12 residues. V lost 5 bases and J 6 bases, leaving 10 bases between the germline ends. Germline values: CDR1 SGHTA, CDR2 FQGNSA. CDR3 coding DNA: TGTGCCAGCAGCCGTCCGGCGTCTGAAGCTTTCTTT. This codes for CASSRPASEAFF. The entire variable domain, with the rest obtained from reference TRBV7-2 and TRBJ1-1, is as follows: GAGVSQSPSNKVTEKGKDVELRCDPISGHTALYWYRQSLGQGLEFLIYFQGNSAPDKSGLPSDRFSAERTGGSVSTLTIQRTQQEDSAVYLCASSRPASEAFFGQGTRLTVV.

In its sample, this clonotype was seen a few times. The V call is TRBV7-8, the J call TRBJ1-1; D is unclear. Trimming removed 5 bases from V and 0 bases from J, with 7 bases in between. Germline CDR1 is SGHVS and CDR2 is FQNEAQ. This CDR3 has 13 amino acids. The chain's CDR3 is CASSPKMNTEAFF. The CDR3 DNA reads TGTGCCAGCAGCCCGAAGATGAACACTGAAGCTTTCTTT.

This clonotype was observed once. The chain recombines TRBV7-2 with TRBJ2-3; 7 nucleotides line up with TRBD2. Trimming at V came to 2 bases and at J to 2 bases, leaving 7 bases not matched to a gene. Germline V gene data show CDR1 as SGHTA and CDR2 as FQGNSA. The CDR3 totals 16 residues. CDR3 coding DNA: TGTGCCAGCAGCTTAAGAGCGGGGCTCTCCACAGATACGCAGTATTTT. It encodes CASSLRAGLSTDTQYF.

The gene calls are TRBV29-1 and TRBJ2-1, with TRBD2 matching 8 bases. The V and J ends lost 4 bases and 9 bases, in that order; junction bases with no gene match: 14. The CDR3 is made up of 15 amino acids. Per germline, CDR1 SQVTM and CDR2 ANQGSEA. The CDR3: CSVGAGTSHRSEQFF. The DNA for the CDR3 is TGCAGCGTTGGAGCCGGGACTAGTCATCGCAGTGAGCAGTTCTTC.

Turning to this clonotype: Given a much more abundant clone one base away, this may be a read error. This sequence joins TRBV29-1 and TRBJ2-3; maybe TRBD2 (5 bases). CDR3 length: 13 residues. Germline V gene lookup returns CDR1 SQVTM and CDR2 ANQGSEA. V shed 6 bases and J shed 2 bases, with 12 bases lying between them. CDR3 sequence (DNA): TGCAGCGTCGGGATGGGAGCCACAGATACGCAGTATTTT. Protein product: CSVGMGATDTQYF.

In this sample, this clonotype turned up a few times. This sequence joins TRBV15 and TRBJ2-2; a weak D match, TRBD2 (7 bases). The V end was cut by 3 bases, the J end by 3 bases, with 17 bases between. The CDR3 sequence is 17 residues long. Germline V gives CDR1 LNHNV, CDR2 YYDKDF (reference sequence). The CDR3 reads CATSSQHGGRDTGELFF. CDR3 DNA sequence: TGTGCCACCAGCAGCCAGCACGGGGGGCGCGACACCGGGGAGCTGTTTTTT.

The chain couples TRBV3-1 to TRBJ2-2; 9 nucleotides agree with TRBD1. This CDR3 comprises 16 residues. Germline CDR1 reads LGHDT; CDR2 reads YNNKEL (reference sequence). After removal of 4 bases from V and 5 bases from J, the junction contained 8 bases not matched to a gene. The CDR3 loop is CASSPGQGMWTGELFF. The CDR3 bases are TGTGCCAGCAGCCCAGGACAGGGGATGTGGACCGGGGAGCTGTTTTTT.

The chain links TRBV15 to TRBJ2-7; D is possibly TRBD2 (5 bases). The length of the CDR3 is 12 residues. Germline CDR1 and CDR2: LNHNV and YYDKDF (reference sequence). The V gene lost 0 bases and the J gene lost 6 bases, with 6 bases spanning the gap. CDR3 nucleotide sequence: TGTGCCACCAGCAGAGATCGGGGCGAGCAGTACGTC. Residues: CATSRDRGEQYV.

This clonotype was seen just once. The chain has TRBV12-3 or TRBV12-4 and TRBJ2-3; D possibly corresponds to TRBD2 (5 bases). CDR3 size: 14 residues. Trimming cost V 5 bases and J 6 bases, with 15 bases left between them. In DNA, the CDR3 is TGTGCCAGCAGTCCCCTGATAGCGAAGGATACGCAGTATTTT. Its protein product is CASSPLIAKDTQYF.

The sample holds a few counts of this clonotype. The rearrangement joins TRBV5-1 to TRBJ1-1, with 8 bases aligning to TRBD1. The ends lost 4 bases at V and 4 bases at J; junction bases unmatched: 15. This CDR3 comprises 17 residues. Germline assignment: CDR1 SGHRS and CDR2 YFSETQ. The CDR3 DNA follows: TGCGCCAGCAGCCCCCACCCAGGGGGCTCGGGTGGCACTGAAGCTTTCTTT. Translating gives CASSPHPGGSGGTEAFF.

This clonotype came up many times. The V call is TRBV12-3 or TRBV12-4, the J call TRBJ1-1, with D unclear. The ends were cut back, 6 bases at V and 7 bases at J, with 21 bases in the middle. The CDR3 contains 15 residues. CDR3 protein: CASSPQWGLGGEAFF. The CDR3 bases are TGTGCCAGCAGCCCCCAGTGGGGTTTGGGCGGTGAAGCTTTCTTT.

This clonotype came up a few times. The V and J genes are TRBV12-3 or TRBV12-4 and TRBJ2-3; 10 nucleotides line up with TRBD1. The CDR3 has 15 amino acids. After removal of 6 bases from V and 5 bases from J, the junction contained 8 bases not matched to a gene. In DNA, the CDR3 is TGTGCCAGCAGCGGAAGGGACAGGGGCCGAGATACGCAGTATTTT. The encoded protein is CASSGRDRGRDTQYF.